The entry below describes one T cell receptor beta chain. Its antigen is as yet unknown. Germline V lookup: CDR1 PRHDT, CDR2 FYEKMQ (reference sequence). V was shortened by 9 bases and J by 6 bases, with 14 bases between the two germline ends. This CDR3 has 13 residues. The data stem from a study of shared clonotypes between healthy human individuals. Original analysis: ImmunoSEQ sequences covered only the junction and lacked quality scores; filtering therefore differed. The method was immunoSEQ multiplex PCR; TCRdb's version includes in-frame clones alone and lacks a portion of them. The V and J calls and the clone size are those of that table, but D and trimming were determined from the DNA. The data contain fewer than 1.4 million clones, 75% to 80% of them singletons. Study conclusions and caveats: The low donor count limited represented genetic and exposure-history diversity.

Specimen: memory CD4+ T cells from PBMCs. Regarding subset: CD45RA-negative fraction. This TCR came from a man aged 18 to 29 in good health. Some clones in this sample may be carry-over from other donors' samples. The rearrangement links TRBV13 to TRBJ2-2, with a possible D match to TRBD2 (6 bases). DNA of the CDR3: TGTGCCAGTAACCTAGCGAAGGCCGGGGAGCTGTTTTTT. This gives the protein CASNLAKAGELFF.